This TCR beta chain was sequenced during a study of tumor-infiltrating lymphocytes in primary liver carcinoma. Germline DNA was extracted alongside blood RNA, which was obtained from unsorted whole blood. With a constant-region primer, TCR beta cDNA was made from 450 to 500 ng of total RNA. Investigators got TCR beta libraries out of three nested multiplex PCR rounds, done with slightly modified ARM-PCR. Investigators reported that the first two PCR rounds, at roughly 10 cycles each, used TRBV1-TRBV30 forward primers with a C-beta reverse primer. TCRdb recomputed calls from the multiplex PCR reads with MiXCR, one row per CDR3 protein. The data contain almost 200,000 distinct CDR3 sequences, roughly 61% of them singletons. CDR3 length: 12 residues. The germline V gene has CDR1 SQVTM and CDR2 ANQGSEA. Note on this clonotype: Sequence at one end of the junction differs from germline and may be a read error.

This chain links TRBV29-1 with TRBJ2-7, with D maybe TRBD1 (6 bases). The TCR comes from a woman in her sixties or seventies with primary liver carcinoma and hepatitis B virus infection. The specimen was peripheral blood. The CDR3 nucleotides read TGCGGCGTTGAGTTCCCAGGGGACGAGCAGTGCTTC. Protein: CGVEFPGDEQCF.